This T cell receptor beta chain was captured in a study of blood T cell repertoires in COVID-19. Background on the study: Italy, Spain and the United States were the sources of the convalescent and acute COVID-19 samples. From T cells, B-cell-depleted T cells, or PBMCs came the material, which was cDNA or gDNA.

CDR1 and CDR2 (germline): SGHRS, YFSETQ. The germline V and J ends were trimmed by 4 bases and 7 bases, with 15 bases remaining between them. The CDR3 runs 14 residues. How the authors handled the data: Using reference gene primer amplification, nucleated cell counts were estimated. Profiling relied on immunoSEQ multiplex PCR, and the TCRdb table lists in-frame clones only, not all of them. D and trimming come from the DNA, and the V and J calls and clone size come from that table. The data contain about 140,000 clones, about four fifths of them singletons. Sequencing used peripheral blood. The sequence was obtained from a man between 65 and 85 years old who had recovered from COVID-19. The rearrangement links TRBV5-1 to TRBJ2-1, with D maybe TRBD1 (7 bases). For the CDR3, the DNA is TGCGCCAGCAGCCCGACAGGGACTGCTAATGAGCAGTTCTTC. Protein sequence: CASSPTGTANEQFF.